This is a list of T cell receptor beta chains from one sample in a study of blood T cells in healthy people across ages. TCRdb analysed the 5' RACE reads with MiXCR anew, one entry per CDR3 protein. The sample has a few hundred thousand distinct CDR3 sequences, around a quarter seen once. The same specimen was also included in a second study, on T cells of mothers and their children.

Source material: blood. The receptors derive from a boy aged 2 to 10 in good health. Each CDR3 is given with its conserved first and last residue. D genes are given only for firm matches. The listing skips clone size in some rows; elsewhere it reads once, few, many or a size class.

cdr3_nt cdr3_aa v_call clone_size d_call j_call
TGCGCCAGCAGCTTGGAACGGACTAGCATATCCTACGAGCAGTACTTC CASSLERTSISYEQYF TRBV5-1 NA TRBD2 TRBJ2-7
TGTGCCAGCAGCTTAGCCGAGGGGACAGGCCGGTATGGCTACACCTTC CASSLAEGTGRYGYTF TRBV7-9 NA TRBD1 TRBJ1-2
TGCAGCGTTCTAATAGCGGGGGGGCCGAGTGCGCAGTACTTC CSVLIAGGPSAQYF TRBV29-1 NA TRBD2 TRBJ2-5
TGCGCCAGCAGCCAAGATTATCCAGGTAGCCAGACCCAGTACTTC CASSQDYPGSQTQYF TRBV4-1 NA NA TRBJ2-5
TGTGCCACCAGCAGAGCGAGGGGGAGGGGTGAAAAACTGTTTTTT CATSRARGRGEKLFF TRBV15 few NA TRBJ1-4
TGTGCCAGCAGCGCACGAGACAGGGGAGCAAGTGAAAAACTGTTTTTT CASSARDRGASEKLFF TRBV7-6 NA TRBD1 TRBJ1-4
TGTGCCAGCAGTCAAGGGGACAGGGCTAAACTGTTTTTT CASSQGDRAKLFF TRBV7-2 few TRBD1 TRBJ2-2
TGCGCCAGCAGCTTGGAAGCGCGGATCAACACCGGGGAGCTGTTTTTT CASSLEARINTGELFF TRBV5-1 few NA TRBJ2-2
TGTGCCATCAGGGGAGACCCTAGCACAGATACGCAGTATTTT CAIRGDPSTDTQYF TRBV10-3 NA NA TRBJ2-3
TGTGCCATCAGTGAGTCGGGGCCCAGCACAGATACGCAGTATTTT CAISESGPSTDTQYF TRBV10-3 NA NA TRBJ2-3
TGTGCCACCAGCAGAGTGGGACTAGCGGTAGAAGAGACCCAGTACTTC CATSRVGLAVEETQYF TRBV15 NA TRBD2 TRBJ2-5
TGCGCCAGCAGAAAAGGGGACACCCCGGGGGAGCTGTTTTTT CASRKGDTPGELFF TRBV5-1 NA NA TRBJ2-2
TGTGCCAGCAGTTACCGATGGCGAGCGGGAATAAGGCACCAAGAGACCCAGTACTTC CASSYRWRAGIRHQETQYF TRBV6-2/TRBV6-3 NA TRBD2 TRBJ2-5
TGTGCCAGCAGCTTATTTAAAGTGAACAGGGGCGGTGGAGAGACCCAGTACTTC CASSLFKVNRGGGETQYF TRBV11-2 few TRBD1 TRBJ2-5
TGCAGTGCGAAGGAACAGGGTTGGTCCACTGAAGCTTTCTTT CSAKEQGWSTEAFF TRBV20-1 NA NA TRBJ1-1
TGTGCCAGCAGTGCTGCGGTAGCGGGAGGCGGAGAGCAGTTCTTC CASSAAVAGGGEQFF TRBV2 NA TRBD2 TRBJ2-1
TGTGCCAGCACCCGGAGCCGGGAAGAGACCCAGTACTTC CASTRSREETQYF TRBV11-2 NA NA TRBJ2-5
TGTGCCACCAGCAGAGTAGGGTCAGGGGGCGATTACTATGGCTACACCTTC CATSRVGSGGDYYGYTF TRBV15 few TRBD1 TRBJ1-2
TGTGCCAGCAGTCCAACTAGCGGGGTAACCTACGAGCAGTACTTC CASSPTSGVTYEQYF TRBV7-2 few TRBD2 TRBJ2-7
TGTGCCAGTAGTTCGGGGGGACTGAATGAGCAGTTCTTC CASSSGGLNEQFF TRBV19 NA TRBD2 TRBJ2-1
TGTGCCAGCAGCCAAGTGGGAGGGCTGGGATACGAGCAGTACTTC CASSQVGGLGYEQYF TRBV4-2 NA TRBD2 TRBJ2-7
TGCGCCAGCAGCCACCTAGCGGGGATCGCTCAAGAGACCCAGTACTTC CASSHLAGIAQETQYF TRBV4-1 few TRBD2 TRBJ2-5
TGTGCTAGTGGTTTCTGGACTAGCGGGACCCCCTATAGCACAGATACGCAGTATTTT CASGFWTSGTPYSTDTQYF TRBV12-5 few TRBD2 TRBJ2-3
TGTGCCAGCAGCCCAGAACCGGGACACTTATCTTACAATGAGCAGTTCTTC CASSPEPGHLSYNEQFF TRBV9 NA NA TRBJ2-1
TGTGCCAGCAGCCTAATAGCGGGAGGGGACTCAATCTTCTTC CASSLIAGGDSIFF TRBV7-9 NA TRBD2 TRBJ2-1
TGTGCCAGCAGTTATCGGGACCTCCTTAGCAAGCAGTACTTC CASSYRDLLSKQYF TRBV27 few NA TRBJ2-7
TGCGCCAGCAGCAACATCGACAGGACGGATGAGCAGTTCTTC CASSNIDRTDEQFF TRBV4-3 NA NA TRBJ2-1
TGCGCCAGCAGCGCAAGCCTGAACACTGAAGCTTTCTTT CASSASLNTEAFF TRBV4-3 NA NA TRBJ1-1
TGTGCCAGCTCGGACAGGGCTGAGACCCAGTACTTC CASSDRAETQYF TRBV11-2 many TRBD1 TRBJ2-5
TGTGCCAGCAGTCCCCGCGGTGCGACGGCGGATACGCAGTATTTT CASSPRGATADTQYF TRBV27 few NA TRBJ2-3
TGTGCCAGCAGTTACGACGGATATAGCAATCAGCCCCAGCATTTT CASSYDGYSNQPQHF TRBV6-5 once NA TRBJ1-5
TGTGCCAGCAGCCCGGACGTGTCCTACGAGCAGTACTTC CASSPDVSYEQYF TRBV5-5 few NA TRBJ2-7
TGCAGCGTTGACTTGGGGGAAAGCGAAAAACTGTTTTTT CSVDLGESEKLFF TRBV29-1 NA NA TRBJ1-4
TGTGCCAGCAGTTACGTCGGGGGAGAGACCCAGTACTTC CASSYVGGETQYF TRBV6-6 few NA TRBJ2-5
TGTGCCAGCAGCTTAGCGGGAGATTCCTACAATGAGCAGTTCTTC CASSLAGDSYNEQFF TRBV9 few TRBD2 TRBJ2-1
TGTGCCGGCAGTTGGCGGGAGGTCCCCCAAGAGACCCAGTACTTC CAGSWREVPQETQYF TRBV28 few TRBD2 TRBJ2-5